What follows are 30 T cell receptor beta chains derived from one specimen sequenced in a study of molecular identifiers for immune sequencing clone quantification (dated by TCRdb to the late 2010s). Library generation was performed with PCR. TCRdb records Illumina HiSeq 4000 as the sequencer. TCRdb took the public reads, trimmed them with fastp at Q25, ran MiXCR for clone calling and kept in-frame beta chains. When rows share a CDR3 protein, they turn into one entry using the most common DNA and genes. This sample holds more than 50,000 distinct CDR3 sequences; 15% to 20% were observed only once. The top ten hold 1.4% of the sample. The sequenced material came from naive CD8+ T cells from blood, with Jurkat cell RNA spiked in. The sample's cell subset or site, from its label and the paper: FACS-sorted CD8+CD4-CCR7+CD45RA+ naive T cells. These receptors were obtained from a human donor in good health. Some libraries in this study had Jurkat cell RNA spiked in.

CDR3 sequence (DNA): TGTGCCAGCAGAAGCGGACTAGCGCCGTACAATGAGCAGTTCTTC. This gives the protein CASRSGLAPYNEQFF. This chain joins TRBV6-4 and TRBJ2-1, with TRBD2 matching 9 bases. Losses at the gene ends were 6 bases for V and 4 bases for J; bases not matched to a gene: 7. The germline V gene has CDR1 MRHNA and CDR2 SNTAGT. CDR3 length: 15 amino acids.

This clonotype was found a few times. The chain uses TRBV6-5 and TRBJ2-5; a weak D match, TRBD1 (5 bases). The CDR3 contains 13 residues. Germline values: CDR1 MNHEY, CDR2 SVGAGI. Trimming removed 6 bases at V and 7 bases at J, with 15 bases between. Here the CDR3 DNA reads TGTGCCAGCAGCCCTGACAGTTTCGGGACCCAGTACTTC. Translated, it gives CASSPDSFGTQYF.

This clonotype has ten or more counts. This chain connects TRBV19 to TRBJ2-1; TRBD2 matches 10 bases. The CDR3 consists of 15 residues. Per the germline V gene, CDR1 is LNHDA and CDR2 is SQIVND (reference sequence). V shed 3 bases, J shed 2 bases, and the junction held 1 base outside the gene matches. CDR3 residues: CASSMGLATYNEQFF. The CDR3, as DNA: TGTGCCAGTAGTATGGGACTAGCGACCTACAATGAGCAGTTCTTC.

This chain links TRBV6-5 with TRBJ2-1, with D perhaps TRBD2 (5 bases). The CDR3 contains 15 residues. Trimming left V 2 bases short and J 8 bases short, with 16 bases between. From germline, CDR1 is MNHEY and CDR2 SVGAGI. The CDR3: CASSYGAERFHEQFF. The CDR3 nucleotides read TGTGCCAGCAGTTACGGAGCGGAGCGCTTTCATGAGCAGTTCTTC.

This clonotype was seen a handful of times. The V gene is TRBV27, the J gene TRBJ1-5, with D possibly matching TRBD1 (5 bases). Trimming took 2 bases from V and 3 from J, leaving 8 bases between them. This CDR3 contains 14 residues. The germline gives CDR1 MNHEY, CDR2 SMNVEV (reference sequence). The CDR3 here is CASSLRGDNQPQHF. In DNA, the CDR3 is TGTGCCAGCAGTTTACGAGGGGACAATCAGCCCCAGCATTTT.

This clonotype was seen at least ten times. The CDR3 here is CASTGAHGNEQFF. The CDR3 DNA reads TGTGCCAGTACCGGGGCCCACGGGAATGAGCAGTTCTTC. This chain connects TRBV19 to TRBJ2-1, with D perhaps being TRBD1 or TRBD2 (5 bases each). The CDR3 covers 13 residues. The germline V gene has CDR1 LNHDA and CDR2 SQIVND (reference sequence). The V end was cut by 7 bases, the J end by 7 bases, with 14 bases between. Together with reference TRBV19 and TRBJ2-1, the CDR3 gives the full variable domain: DGGITQSPKYLFRKEGQNVTLSCEQNLNHDAMYWYRQDPGQGLRLIYYSQIVNDFQKGDIAEGYSVSREKKESFPLTVTSAQKNPTAFYLCASTGAHGNEQFFGPGTRLTVL.

This clonotype came up many times. This rearrangement joins TRBV7-8 to TRBJ2-7, with 8 positions matching TRBD2. Germline V gives CDR1 SGHVS, CDR2 FQNEAQ. This CDR3 region has 15 residues. V trimming: 1 base; J trimming: 4 bases; junction bases outside the gene matches: 6. CDR3 residues: CASSLVTSGSYEQYF. In DNA, the CDR3 is TGTGCCAGCAGCTTAGTCACTAGCGGATCTTACGAGCAGTACTTC.

This clonotype occurred a few times. The chain employs TRBV19 and TRBJ2-1; no clear D gene. Germline CDR1 is LNHDA and CDR2 is SQIVND (reference sequence). CDR3 size: 12 residues. Trimming shortened V by 1 base and J by 6 bases, and 4 bases separated the two germline ends. CDR3 DNA sequence: TGTGCCAGTAGTATAGCGGGCAATGAGCAGTTCTTC. This sequence encodes CASSIAGNEQFF.

This clonotype was seen at least ten times. CDR3 residues: CASTGGTSGIPGTDTQYF. For the CDR3, the DNA is TGTGCCAGCACCGGCGGGACTAGCGGGATTCCAGGCACAGATACGCAGTATTTT. This sequence joins TRBV27 and TRBJ2-3; 13 bases line up with TRBD2. Trimming removed 7 bases from V and 1 base from J; junction bases left unmatched: 11. The CDR3 sequence is 18 residues long. Germline V gene sequence: CDR1 MNHEY, CDR2 SMNVEV (reference sequence).

The V and J genes are TRBV13 and TRBJ2-7, with 10 bases identical to TRBD1. Germline CDR1 reads PRHDT; CDR2 reads FYEKMQ (reference sequence). The J segment lost 5 bases and the V segment lost 4 bases, leaving 8 bases of the junction unmatched. This CDR3 has 15 residues. CDR3 bases: TGTGCCAGCAGCTCATCCCAGGACAGGGGGGACGAGCAGTACTTC. It codes for CASSSSQDRGDEQYF.

The CDR3 is CASSLEVNTEAFF. The CDR3 DNA is TGTGCCAGCAGCTTGGAAGTGAACACTGAAGCTTTCTTT. The chain couples TRBV5-6 to TRBJ1-1, with D unclear. Germline loops: CDR1 SGHDT, CDR2 YYEEEE. V was pared by 0 bases and J by 0 bases, with 3 bases between. The length of the CDR3 is 13 residues.

This clonotype was picked up many times. V gene TRBV29-1 combines with J gene TRBJ2-3; 8 bases are shared with TRBD2. This CDR3 has 15 residues. J was trimmed by 0 bases and V by 7 bases; bases with no gene match: 9. The germline V gene encodes CDR1 SQVTM and CDR2 ANQGSEA. In DNA form, the CDR3 reads TGCAGCGCCGATACAGCGGGAGTGAGCACAGATACGCAGTATTTT. It specifies CSADTAGVSTDTQYF.

Turning to this clonotype: One junction end does not reproduce the germline sequence, and a read error may be involved. The rearrangement uses TRBV15 and TRBJ2-7; perhaps TRBD1 as D (7 bases). Germline lookup yields CDR1 LNHNV and CDR2 YYDKDF (reference sequence). The CDR3 consists of 15 residues. CDR3 in amino acids: CATSRGRDSSCEQYF. The DNA for the CDR3 is TGTGCCACCAGCCGGGGGCGGGACAGCTCCTGCGAGCAGTACTTC.

Ten or more counts support this clonotype. V and J are TRBV19 and TRBJ2-7; TRBD1 aligns across 7 bases. The CDR3 sequence is 14 residues long. The V and J ends lost 3 bases and 2 bases, in that order; junction bases with no gene match: 4. Germline-derived CDR1 and CDR2 are LNHDA and SQIVND (reference sequence). The CDR3: CASSIGQGAYEQYF. The CDR3 DNA reads TGTGCCAGTAGTATCGGGCAGGGGGCCTACGAGCAGTACTTC.

This clonotype was seen a handful of times. This chain links TRBV7-9 with TRBJ2-3; no clear D gene. V lost 1 base and J 5 bases, leaving 10 bases between the germline ends. Germline V gene data show CDR1 as SEHNR and CDR2 as FQNEAQ (reference sequence). The CDR3 sequence is 14 residues long. CDR3 in amino acids: CASSLGDLVDTQYF. The DNA of the CDR3 is TGTGCCAGCAGCTTAGGGGATTTGGTAGATACGCAGTATTTT.

There are many counts of this clonotype. The rearrangement links TRBV29-1 to TRBJ2-1; weak D call: TRBD2 (6 bases). V was cut by 3 bases and J by 1 base, with 10 bases left in between. The CDR3 consists of 14 residues. Germline-derived CDR1 and CDR2 are SQVTM and ANQGSEA. CDR3 bases: TGCAGCGTTGATACGGGGGATTCCTACAATGAGCAGTTCTTC. Amino acid sequence: CSVDTGDSYNEQFF.

This clonotype appeared a few times. This chain joins TRBV6-2 or TRBV6-3 and TRBJ2-7; TRBD1 aligns across 7 bases. The CDR3 contains 16 residues. V lost 6 bases to trimming and J lost 2 bases; unmatched junction nucleotides: 13. CDR1 is MNHEY, CDR2 SVGEGT, per germline. The CDR3 sequence: CASSRHSGDRAYEQYF. CDR3 bases: TGTGCCAGCAGCCGCCACTCTGGGGACAGAGCCTACGAGCAGTACTTC.

On this clonotype itself: A much larger clone differs by one base, so this may be a read error. V usage is TRBV27 and J usage is TRBJ2-7, with a possible D match to TRBD2 (6 bases). This CDR3 region has 13 residues. Germline V gene sequence: CDR1 MNHEY, CDR2 SMNVEV (reference sequence). The CDR3 protein is CASSFPGGDERYF. The CDR3 DNA reads as TGTGCCAGCAGTTTCCCCGGGGGAGACGAGCGGTACTTC.

V and J are TRBV30 and TRBJ1-2, with TRBD1 matching 10 bases. V trimming: 1 base; J trimming: 6 bases; junction bases outside the gene matches: 5. CDR3 length equals 14 residues. The germline CDR1 and CDR2 sequences are GTSNPN and SVGIG (reference sequence). The CDR3 sequence: CAWSDGTGVDGYTF. CDR3 coding DNA: TGTGCCTGGAGTGATGGGACAGGGGTCGATGGCTACACCTTC.

Regarding this clonotype: A much larger clone lies a single base off, so this may be a read error. The rearrangement joins TRBV24-1 to TRBJ2-3; 11 positions agree with TRBD2. V dropped 3 bases and J dropped 6; count of bases not matched to a gene: 7. In germline, CDR1 is KGHDR, CDR2 SFDVKD. The CDR3 length is 16 residues. The CDR3 reads CATSDLTSGSSDTQYF. The CDR3 DNA is TGTGCCACCAGTGATCTTACTAGCGGGAGCTCCGATACGCAGTATTTT.

This clonotype was recorded at least ten times. Here the CDR3 DNA reads TGTGCCAGCAGCGAGAGGGTGCGGACAGGGCTTCGCAATGAGCAGTTCTTC. Protein sequence: CASSERVRTGLRNEQFF. The gene calls are TRBV7-8 and TRBJ2-1; 8 nucleotides line up with TRBD1. From germline, CDR1 is SGHVS and CDR2 FQNEAQ. This CDR3 comprises 17 residues. The trim removed 5 bases at V and 6 bases at J, leaving 15 bases unmatched.

This clonotype was counted between two and nine times. The J gene is TRBJ2-5, the V gene TRBV5-4; no reliable D call. Per the germline V gene, CDR1 is SGHNT and CDR2 is YYREEE (reference sequence). This CDR3 is 13 amino acids long. Trimming took off 3 bases at V and 2 bases at J, with 8 bases between the two ends. Here the CDR3 reads CASSSPGQETQYF. CDR3 coding DNA: TGTGCCAGCAGCTCCCCAGGTCAAGAGACCCAGTACTTC.

In its sample, this clonotype was seen many times. The gene calls are TRBV13 and TRBJ2-6, with D perhaps TRBD1 (6 bases). Per the germline V gene, CDR1 is PRHDT and CDR2 is FYEKMQ (reference sequence). V lost 0 bases and J lost 0, with 9 bases in between. The CDR3 consists of 17 residues. The CDR3 protein is CASSLGQGSSGANVLTF. In DNA form, the CDR3 reads TGTGCCAGCAGCTTAGGACAGGGAAGCTCTGGGGCCAACGTCCTGACTTTC.

As to this clonotype: A much bigger clone sits one base away, suggesting this may be a read error. This chain connects TRBV14 to TRBJ1-4; 8 bases are a match to TRBD1. The germline V gene encodes CDR1 SGHDN and CDR2 FVKESK. CDR3 length: 14 residues. The CDR3 region is CVSSPRTGLEKLFF. In DNA, the CDR3 is TGTGTCAGCAGCCCGCGGACAGGGCTTGAAAAACTGTTTTTT.

This clonotype was seen many times. V is TRBV7-8 and J is TRBJ2-3, with D unclear. The ends were cut back, 0 bases at V and 6 bases at J, with 7 bases in the middle. Germline V gene lookup returns CDR1 SGHVS and CDR2 FQNEAQ. The CDR3 runs to 13 residues. Here the CDR3 DNA reads TGTGCCAGCAGCTTAGCTTCCCGGGATACGCAGTATTTT. It codes for CASSLASRDTQYF.

This clonotype was picked up many times. The CDR3, as DNA: TGTGCCAGCAGCTCGATCGGGGGGCCAAGCTCCTACGAGCAGTACTTC. This encodes CASSSIGGPSSYEQYF. This sequence joins TRBV28 and TRBJ2-7; TRBD2 is a possible D gene (7 bases). The ends were cut back, 6 bases at V and 0 bases at J, with 18 bases in the middle. This CDR3 is 16 amino acids long. The germline CDR1 and CDR2 sequences are MDHEN and SYDVKM.

There are a few counts of this clonotype. CDR3 sequence: CASSLRPEQFF. For the CDR3, the DNA is TGTGCCAGCAGCTTAAGGCCAGAGCAGTTCTTC. The genes are TRBV7-9 and TRBJ2-1; D remains unclear. CDR3 length equals 11 residues. CDR1 is SEHNR, CDR2 FQNEAQ, per germline (reference sequence). V shed 2 bases and J shed 10 bases, with 6 bases lying between them.

This clonotype was counted many times. The V and J genes are TRBV20-1 and TRBJ2-3; 10 nucleotides line up with TRBD2. The CDR3 has 16 amino acids. Germline V gives CDR1 DFQATT, CDR2 SNEGSKA (reference sequence). J was trimmed by 1 base and V by 3 bases; bases with no gene match: 7. CDR3 amino acids: CSASSVLAGGTDTQYF. In nucleotides, the CDR3 is TGCAGTGCTAGTTCGGTCCTAGCGGGAGGCACAGATACGCAGTATTTT.

This clonotype was seen many times. V is TRBV19 and J is TRBJ2-7; 10 bases align to TRBD1. The CDR3 contains 15 residues. Per germline, CDR1 LNHDA and CDR2 SQIVND (reference sequence). The V and J ends lost 4 bases and 6 bases, in that order; junction bases with no gene match: 9. Written as DNA, the CDR3 is TGTGCCAGTAGTACCGGGACAGGGGAGGCTGGCGAGCAGTACTTC. This gives the protein CASSTGTGEAGEQYF.

Ten or more counts support this clonotype. The chain is built from TRBV7-9 and TRBJ2-7, with 7 bases aligning to TRBD2. This CDR3 is built from 13 residues. Germline trimming cut 5 bases from V and 3 bases from J; bases unmatched to any gene: 4. Germline CDR1 is SEHNR and CDR2 is FQNEAQ (reference sequence). Written as DNA, the CDR3 is TGTGCCAGCAGCCCGAGGACTAGCTACGAGCAGTACTTC. Translation gives CASSPRTSYEQYF.